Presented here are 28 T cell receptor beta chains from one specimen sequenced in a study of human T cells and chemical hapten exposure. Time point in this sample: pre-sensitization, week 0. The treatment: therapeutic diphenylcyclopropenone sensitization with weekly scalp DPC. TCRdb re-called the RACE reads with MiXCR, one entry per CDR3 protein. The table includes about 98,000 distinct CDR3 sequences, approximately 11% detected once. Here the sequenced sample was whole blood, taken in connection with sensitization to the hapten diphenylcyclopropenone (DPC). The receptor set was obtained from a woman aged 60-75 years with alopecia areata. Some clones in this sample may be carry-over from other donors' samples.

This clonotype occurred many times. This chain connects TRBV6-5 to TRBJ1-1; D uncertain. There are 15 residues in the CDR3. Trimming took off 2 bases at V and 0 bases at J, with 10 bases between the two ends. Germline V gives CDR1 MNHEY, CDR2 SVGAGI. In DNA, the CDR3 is TGTGCCAGCAGTTACGGGAGGGCCATGAACACTGAAGCTTTCTTT. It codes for CASSYGRAMNTEAFF.

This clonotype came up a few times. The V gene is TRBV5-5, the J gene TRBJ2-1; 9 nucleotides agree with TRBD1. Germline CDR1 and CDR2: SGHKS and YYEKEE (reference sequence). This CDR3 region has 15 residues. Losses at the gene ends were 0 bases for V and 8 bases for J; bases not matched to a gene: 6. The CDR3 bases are TGTGCCAGCAGCTTGGTTGGGACAGGGATACATGAGCAGTTCTTC. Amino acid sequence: CASSLVGTGIHEQFF.

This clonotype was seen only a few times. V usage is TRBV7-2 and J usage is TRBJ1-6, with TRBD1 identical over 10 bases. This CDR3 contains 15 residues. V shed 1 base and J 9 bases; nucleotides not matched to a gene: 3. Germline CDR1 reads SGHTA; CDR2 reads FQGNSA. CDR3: CASSLDRQGASPLHF. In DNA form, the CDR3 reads TGTGCCAGCAGCTTAGATCGACAGGGGGCTTCACCCCTCCACTTT.

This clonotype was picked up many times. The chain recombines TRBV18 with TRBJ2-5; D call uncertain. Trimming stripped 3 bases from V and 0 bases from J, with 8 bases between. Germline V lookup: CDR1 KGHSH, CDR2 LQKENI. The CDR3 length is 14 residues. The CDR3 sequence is CASSPPGNQETQYF. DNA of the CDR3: TGTGCCAGCTCACCTCCTGGAAACCAAGAGACCCAGTACTTC.

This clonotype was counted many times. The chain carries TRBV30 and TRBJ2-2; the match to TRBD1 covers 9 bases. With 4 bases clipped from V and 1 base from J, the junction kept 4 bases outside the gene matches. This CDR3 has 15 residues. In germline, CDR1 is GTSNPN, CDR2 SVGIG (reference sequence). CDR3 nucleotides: TGTGCCTGGACACAGGGACAGGGGAACACCGGGGAGCTGTTTTTT. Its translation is CAWTQGQGNTGELFF.

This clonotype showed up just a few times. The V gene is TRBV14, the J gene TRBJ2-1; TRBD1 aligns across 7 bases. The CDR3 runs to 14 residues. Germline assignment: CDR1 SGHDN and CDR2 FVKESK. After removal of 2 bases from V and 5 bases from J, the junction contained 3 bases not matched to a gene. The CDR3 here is CASSQPGQNNEQFF. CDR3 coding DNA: TGTGCCAGCAGCCAACCGGGACAGAACAATGAGCAGTTCTTC.

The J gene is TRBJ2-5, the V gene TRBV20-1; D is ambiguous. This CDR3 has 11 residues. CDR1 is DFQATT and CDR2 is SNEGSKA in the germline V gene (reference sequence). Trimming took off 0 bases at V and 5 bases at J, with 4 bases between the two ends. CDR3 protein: CSARESETQYF. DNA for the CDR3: TGCAGTGCTAGAGAATCCGAGACCCAGTACTTC.

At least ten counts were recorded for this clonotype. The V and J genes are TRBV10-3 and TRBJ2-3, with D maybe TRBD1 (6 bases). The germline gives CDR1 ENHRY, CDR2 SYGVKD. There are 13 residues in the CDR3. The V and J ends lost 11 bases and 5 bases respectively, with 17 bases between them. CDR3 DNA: TGTGCCGCGGCTTTTGGGGGCATAGATACGCAGTATTTT. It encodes CAAAFGGIDTQYF.

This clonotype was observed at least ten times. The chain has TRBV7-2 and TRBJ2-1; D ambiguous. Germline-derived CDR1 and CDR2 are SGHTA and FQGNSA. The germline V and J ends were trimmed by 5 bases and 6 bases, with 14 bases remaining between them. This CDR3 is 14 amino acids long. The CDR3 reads CASSPRPLSNEQFF. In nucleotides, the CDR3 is TGTGCCAGCAGCCCCCGGCCGTTATCCAATGAGCAGTTCTTC.

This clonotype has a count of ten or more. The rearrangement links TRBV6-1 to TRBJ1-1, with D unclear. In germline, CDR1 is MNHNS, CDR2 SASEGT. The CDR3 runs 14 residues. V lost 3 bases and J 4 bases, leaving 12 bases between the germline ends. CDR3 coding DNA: TGTGCCAGCAGTGAGACGGGAGGAAGCACTGAAGCTTTCTTT. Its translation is CASSETGGSTEAFF.

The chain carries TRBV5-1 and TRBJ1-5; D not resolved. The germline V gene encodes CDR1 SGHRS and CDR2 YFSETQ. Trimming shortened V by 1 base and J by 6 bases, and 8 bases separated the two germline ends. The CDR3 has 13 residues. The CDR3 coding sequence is TGCGCCAGCAGCTTGTCAGAGGGTCAGCCCCAGCATTTT. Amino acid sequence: CASSLSEGQPQHF.

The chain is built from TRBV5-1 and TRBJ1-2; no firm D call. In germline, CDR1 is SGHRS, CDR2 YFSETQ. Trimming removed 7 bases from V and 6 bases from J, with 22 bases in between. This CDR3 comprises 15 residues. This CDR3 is CASYDGGSGRDGYTF. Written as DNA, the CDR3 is TGCGCCAGCTATGATGGAGGCTCTGGACGGGATGGCTACACCTTC.

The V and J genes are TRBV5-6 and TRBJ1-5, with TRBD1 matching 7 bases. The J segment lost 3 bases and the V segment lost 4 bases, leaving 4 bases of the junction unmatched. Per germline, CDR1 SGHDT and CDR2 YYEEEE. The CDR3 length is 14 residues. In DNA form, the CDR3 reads TGTGCCAGCAGCCCGGGACAGCTCAATCAGCCCCAGCATTTT. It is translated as CASSPGQLNQPQHF.

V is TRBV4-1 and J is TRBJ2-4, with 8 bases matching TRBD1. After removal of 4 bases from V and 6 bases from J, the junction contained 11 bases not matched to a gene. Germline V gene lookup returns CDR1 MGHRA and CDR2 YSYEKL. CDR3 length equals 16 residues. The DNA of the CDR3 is TGCGCCAGCAGCCTTGTGGGACAGGCCGGGGGAAACATTCAGTACTTC. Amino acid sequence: CASSLVGQAGGNIQYF.

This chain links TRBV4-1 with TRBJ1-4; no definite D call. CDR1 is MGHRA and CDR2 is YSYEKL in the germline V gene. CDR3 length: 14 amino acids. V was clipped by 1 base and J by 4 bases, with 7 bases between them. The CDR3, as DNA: TGCGCCAGCAGCCAAGGGGCGTATAATGAAAAACTGTTTTTT. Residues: CASSQGAYNEKLFF.

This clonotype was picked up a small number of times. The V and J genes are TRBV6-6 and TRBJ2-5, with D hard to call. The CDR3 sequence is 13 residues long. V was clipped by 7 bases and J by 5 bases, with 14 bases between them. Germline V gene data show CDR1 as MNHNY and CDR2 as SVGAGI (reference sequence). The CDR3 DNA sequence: TGTGCCAGCACCCCGTATCCACGGGAGACCCAGTACTTC. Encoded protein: CASTPYPRETQYF.

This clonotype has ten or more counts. The CDR3 nucleotides read TGTGCCAGCAGCCAAATAACAGGGAGCCAAGGCTACACCTTC. Translating it yields CASSQITGSQGYTF. The rearrangement joins TRBV3-1 to TRBJ1-2, with a tentative D call TRBD1 (6 bases). Between the trimmed V and J ends, which lost 2 bases and 8 bases, there was a span of 15 bases. Germline assignment: CDR1 LGHDT and CDR2 YNNKEL (reference sequence). The CDR3 has 14 residues.

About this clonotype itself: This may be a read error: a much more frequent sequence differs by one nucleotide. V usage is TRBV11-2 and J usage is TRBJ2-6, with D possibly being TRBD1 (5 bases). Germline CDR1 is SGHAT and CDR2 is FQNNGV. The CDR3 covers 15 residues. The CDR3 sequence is CASSSTYSGANVPTF. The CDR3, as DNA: TGTGCCAGCAGCAGTACGTACTCTGGGGCCAACGTCCCGACTTTC.

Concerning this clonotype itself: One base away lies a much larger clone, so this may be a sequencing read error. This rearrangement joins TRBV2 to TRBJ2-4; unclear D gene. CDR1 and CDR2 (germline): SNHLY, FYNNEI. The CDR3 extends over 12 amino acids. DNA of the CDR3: TGTGCCAGCACCCTGGCAGGATGCTTGACCCACTTC. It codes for CASTLAGCLTHF. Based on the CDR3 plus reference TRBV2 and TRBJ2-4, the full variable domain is EPEVTQTPSHQVTQMGQEVILRCVPISNHLYFYWYRQILGQKVEFLVSFYNNEISEKSEIFDDQFSVERPDGSNFTLKIRSTKLEDSAMYFCASTLAGCLTHFGAGTRLSVL.

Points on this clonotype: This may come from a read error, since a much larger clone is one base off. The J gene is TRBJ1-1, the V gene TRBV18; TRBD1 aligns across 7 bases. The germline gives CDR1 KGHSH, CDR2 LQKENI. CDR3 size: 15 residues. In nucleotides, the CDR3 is TGTGCCAGCTCACCACCAGGGACAGTGAACTCTGAAGCTTTCTTT. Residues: CASSPPGTVNSEAFF.

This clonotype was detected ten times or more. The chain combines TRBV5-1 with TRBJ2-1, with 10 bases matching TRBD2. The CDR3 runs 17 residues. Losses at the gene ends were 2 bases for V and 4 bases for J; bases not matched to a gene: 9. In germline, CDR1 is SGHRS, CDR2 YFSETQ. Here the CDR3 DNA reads TGCGCCAGCAGCTTAACCCTGACTAGCGGGCTGTACAATGAGCAGTTCTTC. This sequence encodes CASSLTLTSGLYNEQFF. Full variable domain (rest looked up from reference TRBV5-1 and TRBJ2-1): KAGVTQTPRYLIKTRGQQVTLSCSPISGHRSVSWYQQTPGQGLQFLFEYFSETQRNKGNFPGRFSGRQFSNSRSEMNVSTLELGDSALYLCASSLTLTSGLYNEQFFGPGTRLTVL.

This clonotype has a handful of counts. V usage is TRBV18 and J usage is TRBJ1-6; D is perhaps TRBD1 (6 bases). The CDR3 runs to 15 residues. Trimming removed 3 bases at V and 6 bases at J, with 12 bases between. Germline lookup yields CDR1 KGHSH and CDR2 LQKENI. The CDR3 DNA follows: TGTGCCAGCTCACCTACAGGGAATGCTAATTCACCCCTCCACTTT. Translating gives CASSPTGNANSPLHF.

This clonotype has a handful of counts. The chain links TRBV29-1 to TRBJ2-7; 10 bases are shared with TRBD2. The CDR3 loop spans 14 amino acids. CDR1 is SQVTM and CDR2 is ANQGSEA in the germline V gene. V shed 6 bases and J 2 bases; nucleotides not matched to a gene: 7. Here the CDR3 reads CSVTRTSGAYEQYF. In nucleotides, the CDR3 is TGCAGCGTCACCAGGACTAGCGGAGCCTACGAGCAGTACTTC.

DNA for the CDR3: TGCGCCAGCAGTTGGGGACAGGGGAACAATGAGCAGTTCTTC. Protein product: CASSWGQGNNEQFF. The V call is TRBV5-1, the J call TRBJ2-1; 10 bases fit TRBD1. This CDR3 contains 14 residues. Germline CDR1 is SGHRS and CDR2 is YFSETQ. V dropped 5 bases and J dropped 5; count of bases not matched to a gene: 4.

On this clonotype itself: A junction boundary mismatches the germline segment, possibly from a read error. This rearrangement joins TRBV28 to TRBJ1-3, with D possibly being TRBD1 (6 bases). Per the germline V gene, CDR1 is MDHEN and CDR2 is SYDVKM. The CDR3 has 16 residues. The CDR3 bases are TGTGCCAGCAGTTTGCCAGGACAGAGCTCTGAAAACACCATATATTTT. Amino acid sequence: CASSLPGQSSENTIYF. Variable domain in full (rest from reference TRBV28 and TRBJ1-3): DVKVTQSSRYLVKRTGEKVFLECVQDMDHENMFWYRQDPGLGLRLIYFSYDVKMKEKGDIPEGYSVSREKKERFSLILESASTNQTSMYLCASSLPGQSSENTIYFGEGSWLTVV.

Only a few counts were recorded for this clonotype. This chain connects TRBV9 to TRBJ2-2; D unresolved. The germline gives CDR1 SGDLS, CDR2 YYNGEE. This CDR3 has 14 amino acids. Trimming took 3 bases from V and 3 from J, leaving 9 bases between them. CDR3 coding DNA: TGTGCCAGCAGCGGTACCCAATACACCGGGGAGCTGTTTTTT. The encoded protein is CASSGTQYTGELFF. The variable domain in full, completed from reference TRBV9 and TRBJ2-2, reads DSGVTQTPKHLITATGQRVTLRCSPRSGDLSVYWYQQSLDQGLQFLIQYYNGEERAKGNILERFSAQQFPDLHSELNLSSLELGDSALYFCASSGTQYTGELFFGEGSRLTVL.

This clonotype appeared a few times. CDR3 loop: CASSLGAATPDTQYF. DNA of the CDR3: TGTGCCAGCAGCTTGGGGGCCGCCACCCCAGATACGCAGTATTTT. V gene TRBV6-4 combines with J gene TRBJ2-3; weak D call: TRBD1 (6 bases). V was shortened by 6 bases and J by 4 bases, with 17 bases between the two germline ends. Looked up from germline, CDR1 is MRHNA and CDR2 is SNTAGT. The CDR3 consists of 15 residues.

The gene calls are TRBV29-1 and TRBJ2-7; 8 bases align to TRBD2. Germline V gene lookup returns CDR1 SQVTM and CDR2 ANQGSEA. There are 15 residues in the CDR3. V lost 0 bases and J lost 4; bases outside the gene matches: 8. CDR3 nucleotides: TGCAGCGTTGAAGATTGGAGCGGGAGTTTGTACGAGCAGTACTTC. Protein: CSVEDWSGSLYEQYF.